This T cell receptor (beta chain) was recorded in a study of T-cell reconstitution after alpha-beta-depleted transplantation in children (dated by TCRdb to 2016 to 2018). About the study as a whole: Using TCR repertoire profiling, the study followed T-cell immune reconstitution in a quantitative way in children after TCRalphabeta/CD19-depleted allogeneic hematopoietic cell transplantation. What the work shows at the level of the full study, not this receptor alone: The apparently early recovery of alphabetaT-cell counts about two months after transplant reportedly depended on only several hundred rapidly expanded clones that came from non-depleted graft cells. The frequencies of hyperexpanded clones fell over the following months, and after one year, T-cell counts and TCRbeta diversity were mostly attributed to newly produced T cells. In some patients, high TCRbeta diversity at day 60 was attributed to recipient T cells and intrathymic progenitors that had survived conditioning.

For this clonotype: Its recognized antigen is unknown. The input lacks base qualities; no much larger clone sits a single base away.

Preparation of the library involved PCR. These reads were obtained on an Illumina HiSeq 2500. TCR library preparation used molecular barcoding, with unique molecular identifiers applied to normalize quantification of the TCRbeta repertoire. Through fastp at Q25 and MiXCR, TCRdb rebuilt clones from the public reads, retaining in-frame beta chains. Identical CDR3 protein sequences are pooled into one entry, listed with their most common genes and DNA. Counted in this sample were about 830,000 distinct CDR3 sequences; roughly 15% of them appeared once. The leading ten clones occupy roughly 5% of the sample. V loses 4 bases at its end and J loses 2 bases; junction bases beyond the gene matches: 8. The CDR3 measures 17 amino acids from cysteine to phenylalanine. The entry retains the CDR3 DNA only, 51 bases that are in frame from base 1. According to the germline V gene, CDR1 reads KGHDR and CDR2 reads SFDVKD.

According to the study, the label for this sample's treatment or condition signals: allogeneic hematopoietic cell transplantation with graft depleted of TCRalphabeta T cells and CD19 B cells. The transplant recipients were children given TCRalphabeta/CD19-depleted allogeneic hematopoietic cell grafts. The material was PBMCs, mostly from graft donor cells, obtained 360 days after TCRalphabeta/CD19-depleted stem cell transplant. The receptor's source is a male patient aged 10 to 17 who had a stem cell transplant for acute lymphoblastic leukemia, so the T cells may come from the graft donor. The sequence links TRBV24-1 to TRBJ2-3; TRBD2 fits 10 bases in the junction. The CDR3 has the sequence CATSDAGTSATTDTQYF. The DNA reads TGTGCCACCAGTGACGCCGGGACTAGCGCCACCACAGATACGCAGTATTTT.